This paragraph covers one T cell receptor beta chain sequence. These data are taken from a study of shared clonotypes between healthy human individuals. V gave up 7 bases and J gave up 5 bases, with 9 bases separating them. This CDR3 region has 12 residues. From germline, CDR1 is SGHRS and CDR2 YFSETQ. Assay: immunoSEQ multiplex PCR; the TCRdb copy retains only in-frame clones and omits some. Among fewer than 1.8 million clones, around 98.5% were seen once, and the ten largest hold roughly 0.35%. Sequenced: naive CD4+ T cells sorted from blood. Specified subset: CD45RA+ positively selected. The chain links TRBV5-1 to TRBJ1-4; D is uncertain. This TCR was recovered from a man aged 25-45 years in good health. The CDR3 loop is CASRKPNEKLFF. DNA of the CDR3: TGCGCCAGCCGAAAGCCGAATGAAAAACTGTTTTTT. The variable domain in full, with the rest retrieved from reference TRBV5-1 and TRBJ1-4, is KAGVTQTPRYLIKTRGQQVTLSCSPISGHRSVSWYQQTPGQGLQFLFEYFSETQRNKGNFPGRFSGRQFSNSRSEMNVSTLELGDSALYLCASRKPNEKLFFGSGTQLSVL.